This paragraph reports one TCR beta chain. The entry originates in a study of blood T cell repertoires in COVID-19. Measured with immunoSEQ multiplex PCR; TCRdb has only the in-frame clones, and not every one. The sample includes fewer than 300,000 clones, 85% of them seen just once. The CDR3 extends over 15 amino acids. The V gene's germline CDR1 is KGHSH and CDR2 LQKENI. J lost 7 bases, V lost 6 bases, and 8 bases had no gene match. What was sequenced was peripheral blood. The sequence derives from a human donor in a cohort sampled during active COVID-19. The rearrangement links TRBV18 to TRBJ2-1; 11 positions match TRBD2. The CDR3 loop is CASSELAGEGNEQFF. In DNA, the CDR3 is TGTGCCAGCTCCGAACTAGCGGGAGAGGGTAATGAGCAGTTCTTC.